This TCR beta chain was sequenced during a study of regulatory T cells in long-lasting Graves disease. Study-wide results and limits: Persistent cases favored TRBV28, TRBJ1-2 and TRBJ2-5.

Time point given: newly diagnosed GD, antithyroid drugs for less than 3 months. PBMCs were the source of the RNA used for TCR sequencing. The source of the patients was an endocrinology department in Xi'an, China. Peripheral blood, at roughly 8.4 milliliters, went into EDTA tubes. The V end lost 6 bases, the J end lost 3 bases, and 24 bases lay between the germline ends. This CDR3 spans 17 amino acids. The V gene's germline CDR1 is SGHTA and CDR2 FQGTGA. This clonotype was picked up many times. The antigen remains undetermined. In building TCR beta libraries, iRepertoire HTBI primers were used together with Arm-PCR of CDR3 regions. TCRdb passed the multiplex PCR reads through MiXCR, listing each CDR3 protein once. This table has 620,000 or so distinct CDR3 sequences, roughly 16% appearing once. The sample was also reused in another study, on T cells in Graves' hyperthyroidism and ophthalmopathy.

The sequences come from peripheral blood mononuclear cells (PBMCs), collected at new diagnosis, from a patient treated with antithyroid drugs. This sequence was found in a woman aged 25-40 years with Graves disease. The chain recombines TRBV7-3 with TRBJ2-7; D tentatively reads TRBD1 or TRBD2 (6 bases each). CDR3 amino acids: CASREASGAGHLYEQYF. The DNA for the CDR3 is TGTGCCAGCAGGGAGGCATCAGGGGCGGGACACCTCTACGAGCAGTACTTC. The whole variable domain, filled in from reference TRBV7-3 and TRBJ2-7, reads GAGVSQTPSNKVTEKGKYVELRCDPISGHTALYWYRQSLGQGPEFLIYFQGTGAADDSGLPNDRFFAVRPEGSVSTLKIQRTERGDSAVYLCASREASGAGHLYEQYFGPGTRLTVT.